A selection of T cell receptor beta chains follows, all from one sample in a study of shared clonotypes between healthy human individuals. The assay was immunoSEQ multiplex PCR, and TCRdb's table has in-frame clones only and misses some. The sample carries around 530,000 clones, around 78% recorded once. Sequencing was done on a sample of PBMCs. The receptors originated from a middle-aged woman in good health. Some clones in this sample may be carry-over from other donors' samples. CDR3s include the opening cysteine and the closing phenylalanine or tryptophan. Fields, in order: V gene, CDR3 length, D gene, J gene, clone size, CDR3 protein, CDR3 DNA. The D gene is left open where the match is weak. Where a row states a size, it is once, few, many or the class of an expanded clone; other rows omit it.

V gene: TRBV18
CDR3 length: 14
D gene: NA
J gene: TRBJ2-3
clone size: NA
CDR3 protein: CASSRDLSTDTQYF
CDR3 DNA: TGTGCCAGCTCACGGGACCTTAGCACAGATACGCAGTATTTT

V gene: TRBV18
CDR3 length: 16
D gene: NA
J gene: TRBJ1-4
clone size: NA
CDR3 protein: CASSPTGQLVDEKLFF
CDR3 DNA: TGTGCCAGCTCACCGACGGGCCAACTAGTAGATGAAAAACTGTTTTTT

V gene: TRBV30
CDR3 length: 17
D gene: NA
J gene: TRBJ2-7
clone size: NA
CDR3 protein: CAWSAPTVGGFLDEQYF
CDR3 DNA: TGTGCCTGGAGTGCCCCCACGGTTGGGGGCTTCCTGGACGAGCAGTACTTC

V gene: TRBV18
CDR3 length: 13
D gene: NA
J gene: TRBJ2-2
clone size: NA
CDR3 protein: CASSPSNTGELFF
CDR3 DNA: TGTGCCAGCTCACCATCGAACACCGGGGAGCTGTTTTTT

V gene: TRBV18
CDR3 length: 15
D gene: NA
J gene: TRBJ1-1
clone size: NA
CDR3 protein: CASSLEAGVNTEAFF
CDR3 DNA: TGTGCCAGCTCACTTGAGGCTGGGGTGAACACTGAGGCTTTCTTT

V gene: TRBV5-6
CDR3 length: 16
D gene: TRBD2
J gene: TRBJ2-3
clone size: NA
CDR3 protein: CASSSRLAGRGDTQYF
CDR3 DNA: TGTGCCAGCAGCTCCCGACTAGCGGGGAGGGGAGATACGCAGTATTTT

V gene: TRBV28
CDR3 length: 14
D gene: NA
J gene: TRBJ1-1
clone size: NA
CDR3 protein: CASSLLQGTTEAFF
CDR3 DNA: TGTGCCAGCAGTTTATTACAGGGTACCACTGAAGCTTTCTTT

V gene: TRBV7-2
CDR3 length: 11
D gene: NA
J gene: TRBJ2-7
clone size: NA
CDR3 protein: CASSLGVEQYF
CDR3 DNA: TGTGCCAGCAGCCTCGGGGTCGAGCAGTACTTC

V gene: TRBV19
CDR3 length: 14
D gene: TRBD2
J gene: TRBJ2-3
clone size: NA
CDR3 protein: CASTLGLAGPTQYF
CDR3 DNA: TGTGCCAGTACCCTGGGACTAGCGGGACCTACGCAGTATTTT

V gene: TRBV4-1
CDR3 length: 15
D gene: NA
J gene: TRBJ2-2
clone size: few
CDR3 protein: CASSQGGQNTGELFF
CDR3 DNA: TGCGCCAGCAGCCAAGGAGGACAGAACACCGGGGAGCTGTTTTTT

V gene: TRBV5-1
CDR3 length: 16
D gene: TRBD2
J gene: TRBJ2-5
clone size: NA
CDR3 protein: CASSSPTSGYQETQYF
CDR3 DNA: TGCGCCAGCAGCTCGCCGACTAGCGGATACCAAGAGACCCAGTACTTC

V gene: TRBV4-2
CDR3 length: 16
D gene: TRBD2
J gene: TRBJ2-1
clone size: NA
CDR3 protein: CASSPLTGLAGNEQFF
CDR3 DNA: TGTGCCAGCAGCCCATTAACCGGACTAGCGGGTAATGAGCAGTTCTTC

V gene: TRBV15
CDR3 length: 13
D gene: NA
J gene: TRBJ2-7
clone size: once
CDR3 protein: CATSRGDGYEQYF
CDR3 DNA: TGTGCCACCAGCAGAGGAGACGGTTACGAGCAGTACTTC

V gene: TRBV28
CDR3 length: 14
D gene: NA
J gene: TRBJ2-7
clone size: NA
CDR3 protein: CASSLSLSSYEQYF
CDR3 DNA: TGTGCCAGCAGTTTATCCCTATCAAGTTACGAGCAGTACTTC

V gene: TRBV12-5
CDR3 length: 14
D gene: TRBD1
J gene: TRBJ2-2
clone size: NA
CDR3 protein: CASGPGQGSGELFF
CDR3 DNA: TGTGCTAGTGGTCCTGGACAGGGGTCCGGGGAGCTGTTTTTT

V gene: TRBV2
CDR3 length: 14
D gene: NA
J gene: TRBJ1-2
clone size: NA
CDR3 protein: CASRSGDHRGGYTF
CDR3 DNA: TGTGCCAGCAGGTCCGGGGATCACCGTGGGGGCTACACCTTC

V gene: TRBV10-2
CDR3 length: 15
D gene: NA
J gene: TRBJ2-7
clone size: NA
CDR3 protein: CASSPSRPYASEQYF
CDR3 DNA: TGCGCCAGCAGTCCCTCCAGGCCTTACGCCTCCGAGCAGTACTTC

V gene: TRBV4-2
CDR3 length: 15
D gene: NA
J gene: TRBJ1-2
clone size: NA
CDR3 protein: CASSQGGEGNYGYTF
CDR3 DNA: TGTGCCAGCAGCCAAGGGGGCGAGGGAAACTATGGCTACACCTTC

V gene: TRBV29-1
CDR3 length: 14
D gene: NA
J gene: TRBJ2-1
clone size: NA
CDR3 protein: CSVDGASPYNEQFF
CDR3 DNA: TGCAGCGTAGACGGGGCATCCCCCTACAATGAGCAGTTCTTC

V gene: TRBV30
CDR3 length: 13
D gene: TRBD2
J gene: TRBJ2-3
clone size: NA
CDR3 protein: CAWSVGRERTQYF
CDR3 DNA: TGTGCCTGGAGTGTAGGGCGGGAGCGTACGCAGTATTTT

V gene: TRBV4-3
CDR3 length: 14
D gene: TRBD2
J gene: TRBJ2-4
clone size: NA
CDR3 protein: CASSQGDYHNIQYF
CDR3 DNA: TGCGCCAGCAGCCAAGGGGACTACCACAACATTCAGTACTTC

V gene: TRBV7-9
CDR3 length: 11
D gene: NA
J gene: TRBJ2-7
clone size: NA
CDR3 protein: CASSSEGGIYF
CDR3 DNA: TGTGCCAGCAGCTCCGAGGGGGGTATCTACTTC

V gene: TRBV11-2
CDR3 length: 13
D gene: NA
J gene: TRBJ2-7
clone size: NA
CDR3 protein: CASPLETFYEQYF
CDR3 DNA: TGTGCCAGCCCGCTGGAGACCTTCTACGAGCAGTACTTC

V gene: TRBV15
CDR3 length: 14
D gene: TRBD1
J gene: TRBJ1-2
clone size: NA
CDR3 protein: CATSISNRGYGYTF
CDR3 DNA: TGTGCCACCAGCATAAGTAACAGGGGCTATGGCTACACCTTC

V gene: TRBV19
CDR3 length: 16
D gene: TRBD1
J gene: TRBJ1-4
clone size: NA
CDR3 protein: CASNRNPGQGGEKLFF
CDR3 DNA: TGTGCCAGTAATAGAAACCCGGGACAGGGCGGTGAAAAACTGTTTTTT

V gene: TRBV7-9
CDR3 length: 12
D gene: NA
J gene: TRBJ1-1
clone size: NA
CDR3 protein: CASSTGTRGAFF
CDR3 DNA: TGTGCCAGCAGTACGGGGACCCGTGGGGCTTTCTTT

V gene: TRBV4-2
CDR3 length: 17
D gene: NA
J gene: TRBJ2-6
clone size: once
CDR3 protein: CASSPGQGGTGANVLTF
CDR3 DNA: TGTGCCAGCAGCCCCGGACAGGGAGGGACTGGGGCCAACGTCCTGACTTTC

V gene: TRBV19
CDR3 length: 11
D gene: NA
J gene: TRBJ1-5
clone size: few
CDR3 protein: CASDGGYPQHF
CDR3 DNA: TGTGCGTCTGACGGAGGTTATCCCCAGCATTTT

V gene: TRBV19
CDR3 length: 15
D gene: NA
J gene: TRBJ1-5
clone size: NA
CDR3 protein: CASSIAEGSNQPQHF
CDR3 DNA: TGTGCCAGTAGTATAGCAGAAGGTAGCAATCAGCCCCAGCATTTT

V gene: TRBV28
CDR3 length: 11
D gene: NA
J gene: TRBJ2-7
clone size: NA
CDR3 protein: CASSPYYEQYF
CDR3 DNA: TGTGCCAGCAGCCCCTATTACGAGCAGTACTTC

V gene: TRBV5-1
CDR3 length: 12
D gene: NA
J gene: TRBJ1-2
clone size: NA
CDR3 protein: CASSFGYYGYTF
CDR3 DNA: TGCGCCAGCAGCTTTGGCTACTATGGCTACACCTTC

V gene: TRBV7-2
CDR3 length: 16
D gene: NA
J gene: TRBJ2-5
clone size: NA
CDR3 protein: CASSPRPLVSKPEQYF
CDR3 DNA: TGTGCCAGCAGCCCCAGGCCACTAGTTTCGAAACCTGAACAGTACTTC

V gene: TRBV29-1
CDR3 length: 16
D gene: TRBD2
J gene: TRBJ2-3
clone size: NA
CDR3 protein: CSVEDGTSGTTDTQYF
CDR3 DNA: TGCAGCGTTGAAGATGGGACTAGCGGAACCACAGATACGCAGTATTTT

V gene: TRBV7-2
CDR3 length: 16
D gene: NA
J gene: TRBJ2-6
clone size: NA
CDR3 protein: CASSADRLSGANVLTF
CDR3 DNA: TGTGCCAGCAGCGCCGACAGGCTCTCTGGGGCCAACGTCCTGACTTTC

V gene: TRBV6-5
CDR3 length: 14
D gene: NA
J gene: TRBJ2-7
clone size: NA
CDR3 protein: CASSYNLASHEQYF
CDR3 DNA: TGTGCCAGCAGTTACAATTTGGCAAGTCACGAGCAGTACTTC

V gene: TRBV9
CDR3 length: 14
D gene: NA
J gene: TRBJ1-2
clone size: NA
CDR3 protein: CASSAGSFNYGYTF
CDR3 DNA: TGTGCCAGCAGCGCTGGATCATTCAACTATGGCTACACCTTC

V gene: TRBV10-3
CDR3 length: 12
D gene: NA
J gene: TRBJ2-1
clone size: NA
CDR3 protein: CAINRGGDEQFF
CDR3 DNA: TGTGCCATCAACCGGGGCGGCGATGAGCAGTTCTTC

V gene: TRBV18
CDR3 length: 15
D gene: NA
J gene: TRBJ2-1
clone size: NA
CDR3 protein: CASSPQGGGFNEQFF
CDR3 DNA: TGTGCCAGCTCTCCACAGGGAGGAGGTTTTAATGAGCAGTTCTTC

V gene: TRBV10-2
CDR3 length: 19
D gene: TRBD2
J gene: TRBJ2-1
clone size: NA
CDR3 protein: CASSEPYRAGGRAENEQFF
CDR3 DNA: TGCGCCAGCAGTGAGCCCTACCGGGCGGGCGGGAGGGCCGAGAATGAGCAGTTCTTC

V gene: TRBV6-6
CDR3 length: 15
D gene: NA
J gene: TRBJ2-3
clone size: NA
CDR3 protein: CASSYSVYEADTQYF
CDR3 DNA: TGTGCCAGCAGTTACTCTGTCTATGAGGCAGATACGCAGTATTTT

V gene: TRBV5-1
CDR3 length: 14
D gene: NA
J gene: TRBJ2-7
clone size: NA
CDR3 protein: CASSLQGGLWEQYF
CDR3 DNA: TGCGCCAGCAGCTTGCAGGGGGGACTTTGGGAGCAGTACTTC

V gene: TRBV6-1
CDR3 length: 14
D gene: NA
J gene: TRBJ2-6
clone size: NA
CDR3 protein: CATDDSSGANVLTF
CDR3 DNA: TGTGCCACAGATGACAGCTCTGGGGCCAACGTCCTGACTTTC

V gene: TRBV5-1
CDR3 length: 12
D gene: NA
J gene: TRBJ1-2
clone size: NA
CDR3 protein: CSSSFGRYGYTF
CDR3 DNA: TGCTCCAGCAGCTTCGGACGGTATGGCTACACCTTT

V gene: TRBV10-3
CDR3 length: 16
D gene: NA
J gene: TRBJ2-1
clone size: once
CDR3 protein: CAISESGRLVPNEQFF
CDR3 DNA: TGTGCCATCAGTGAGTCAGGCCGGCTCGTCCCCAATGAGCAGTTCTTC

V gene: TRBV7-3
CDR3 length: 15
D gene: NA
J gene: TRBJ2-1
clone size: NA
CDR3 protein: CASSRTGTAGNEQFF
CDR3 DNA: TGTGCCAGCAGCCGTACAGGGACCGCCGGAAATGAGCAGTTCTTC

V gene: TRBV28
CDR3 length: 15
D gene: TRBD2
J gene: TRBJ2-5
clone size: few
CDR3 protein: CASSLRDGGKETQYF
CDR3 DNA: TGTGCCAGCAGTTTACGGGACGGGGGGAAAGAGACCCAGTACTTC

V gene: TRBV6-1
CDR3 length: 13
D gene: NA
J gene: TRBJ2-2
clone size: NA
CDR3 protein: CASSERGSGELFF
CDR3 DNA: TGTGCCAGCAGCGAACGGGGGAGCGGGGAGCTGTTTTTT

V gene: TRBV7-9
CDR3 length: 11
D gene: NA
J gene: TRBJ2-1
clone size: NA
CDR3 protein: CASSTLHEQFF
CDR3 DNA: TGTGCCAGCAGCACCTTGCATGAGCAGTTCTTC

V gene: TRBV30
CDR3 length: 13
D gene: NA
J gene: TRBJ1-2
clone size: many
CDR3 protein: CAWSVIGTQGYTF
CDR3 DNA: TGTGCCTGGAGTGTAATAGGGACGCAAGGCTACACCTTC

V gene: TRBV6-5
CDR3 length: 15
D gene: TRBD1
J gene: TRBJ2-7
clone size: NA
CDR3 protein: CASSLGGATNYEQYF
CDR3 DNA: TGTGCCAGCAGTTTAGGGGGCGCGACAAACTACGAGCAGTACTTC

V gene: TRBV28
CDR3 length: 13
D gene: TRBD2
J gene: TRBJ2-5
clone size: NA
CDR3 protein: CASSWSGSETQYF
CDR3 DNA: TGTGCCAGCAGCTGGAGCGGGAGTGAGACCCAGTACTTC